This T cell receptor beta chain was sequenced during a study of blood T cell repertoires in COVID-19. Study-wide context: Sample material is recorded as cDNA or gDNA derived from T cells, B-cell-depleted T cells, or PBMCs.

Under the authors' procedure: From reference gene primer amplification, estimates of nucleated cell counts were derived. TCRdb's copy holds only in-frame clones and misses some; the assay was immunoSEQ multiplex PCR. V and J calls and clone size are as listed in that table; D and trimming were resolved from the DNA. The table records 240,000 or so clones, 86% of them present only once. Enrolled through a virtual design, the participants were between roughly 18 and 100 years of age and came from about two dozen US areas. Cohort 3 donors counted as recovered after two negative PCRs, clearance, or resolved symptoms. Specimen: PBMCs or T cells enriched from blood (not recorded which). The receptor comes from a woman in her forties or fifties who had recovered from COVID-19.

The CDR3 spells CASSPGQGGPSYEQYF. The CDR3 nucleotides read TGTGCCAGCAGCCCGGGACAGGGGGGCCCCTCCTACGAGCAGTACTTC. The chain has TRBV6-2 or TRBV6-3 and TRBJ2-7, with 11 bases matching TRBD1. CDR1 MNHEY and CDR2 SVGEGT come from the germline V gene. V was clipped by 6 bases and J by 0 bases; unmatched bases: 7. The CDR3 totals 16 residues.